Here is one TCR beta chain with its context. This entry comes from a study of OX40 agonist ivuxolimab in advanced cancers. In the study overall: Patients in the trial were receiving intravenous ivuxolimab every 2 weeks, at doses of 0.01 to 10 mg/kg. Each dose-escalation patient presented with hepatocellular carcinoma, melanoma, renal cell or head and neck cancer. A history of anti-PD-1, anti-PD-L1 or anti-CTLA-4 therapy was acceptable, and roughly 40% had some.

The investigators sampled blood at baseline, at cycle 4 day 1, and at cycle 7 day 1. The table came from immunoSEQ multiplex PCR; TCRdb's copy has only in-frame clones and leaves some out. The table records 25,000 to 40,000 clones, about 86% of them present only once. The material sequenced was CD4+ or CD8+ T cells sorted from blood, taken in a trial of the OX40 agonist ivuxolimab. This clonotype was sampled from an adult with an advanced solid tumor such as melanoma, head and neck, liver or kidney cancer.

The CDR3 sequence is CASLEGVPSGNTIYF. The DNA for the CDR3 is TGTGCCAGCCTGGAGGGGGTACCCTCTGGAAACACCATATATTTT. The V gene is TRBV28, the J gene TRBJ1-3, with a tentative D call TRBD1 (6 bases). CDR1 and CDR2 (germline): MDHEN, SYDVKM. The germline V and J ends were trimmed by 8 bases and 0 bases, with 14 bases remaining between them. This CDR3 has 15 residues.